This T cell receptor beta chain was retrieved from a study of blood T cell repertoires in COVID-19. Study-wide context: Sources were T cells, B-cell-depleted T cells, or PBMCs; the material itself was cDNA or gDNA.

In the study's own analysis: Scientists estimated how many nucleated cells there were by amplifying reference gene primers. Generated by immunoSEQ multiplex PCR, the TCRdb table keeps only in-frame clones and is missing some. The DNA was the basis for D and trimming; V, J and clone size are from that table. This table has about 350,000 clones, 91% appearing once. The length of the CDR3 is 19 residues. Trimming took 3 bases from V and 0 from J, leaving 23 bases between them. Germline CDR1 reads LGHNT; CDR2 reads FRNRAP. This TCR came from a woman aged 18 to 35 who had recovered from COVID-19. Sequenced sample: peripheral blood. The chain has TRBV12-5 and TRBJ1-1; D is perhaps TRBD1 (5 bases). This CDR3 reads CASGFPGHSRSPMNTEAFF. CDR3 sequence (DNA): TGTGCTAGTGGTTTCCCTGGACATTCCCGGTCTCCCATGAACACTGAAGCTTTCTTT.